The entry below describes one T cell receptor (beta chain). The data are from a study of blood T cell repertoires in COVID-19. Study in general: There were acute and convalescent COVID-19 samples, and they came from the United States, Italy and Spain. T cells, B-cell-depleted T cells, or PBMCs provided the cDNA or gDNA that served as material.

Generated by immunoSEQ multiplex PCR, the TCRdb table keeps only in-frame clones and is missing some. This table holds 200,000 or so clones, roughly nine tenths found once. Germline CDR1 is SGHDT and CDR2 is YYEEEE. V was cut by 1 base and J by 4 bases, with 11 bases left in between. This CDR3 contains 14 residues. The sequenced sample was peripheral blood. This chain uses TRBV5-6 with TRBJ1-1; D is ambiguous. The TCR sequence derives from a woman aged 50 to 60 with acute or convalescent COVID-19. DNA of the CDR3: TGTGCCAGCAGCTTGTCGGGGAGGGTCACTGAAGCTTTCTTT. Residues: CASSLSGRVTEAFF.